The T cell receptor (beta chain) under discussion was sequenced for a study of shared clonotypes between healthy human individuals. Overall study context: Three plates were used per donor for CD4 naive, three for CD4 memory, two for CD8 naive and one for CD8 memory.

Study-wide findings and caveats: Sampling covered blood only; tissue repertoires likely differ.

With regard to this clone: The target antigen is unknown.

This CDR3 spans 15 amino acids. The V segment lost 7 bases and the J segment 2 bases; nucleotides outside the gene matches: 11. From germline, CDR1 is MNHNY and CDR2 SVGAGI (reference sequence). Clones were sequenced by immunoSEQ multiplex PCR, and TCRdb holds only the in-frame ones, with some missing. The sample lists around 1.6 million clones; approximately 98% were seen once. This receptor was obtained from a man younger than 40 in good health. V is TRBV6-6 and J is TRBJ2-7, with 7 bases aligning to TRBD1. Sample: naive CD4+ T cells sorted from blood. Subset meaning: CD45RA+ positively selected. CDR3 loop: CASTRSGQGAYEQYF. DNA for the CDR3: TGTGCCAGCACCCGATCCGGGCAGGGGGCCTACGAGCAGTACTTC.